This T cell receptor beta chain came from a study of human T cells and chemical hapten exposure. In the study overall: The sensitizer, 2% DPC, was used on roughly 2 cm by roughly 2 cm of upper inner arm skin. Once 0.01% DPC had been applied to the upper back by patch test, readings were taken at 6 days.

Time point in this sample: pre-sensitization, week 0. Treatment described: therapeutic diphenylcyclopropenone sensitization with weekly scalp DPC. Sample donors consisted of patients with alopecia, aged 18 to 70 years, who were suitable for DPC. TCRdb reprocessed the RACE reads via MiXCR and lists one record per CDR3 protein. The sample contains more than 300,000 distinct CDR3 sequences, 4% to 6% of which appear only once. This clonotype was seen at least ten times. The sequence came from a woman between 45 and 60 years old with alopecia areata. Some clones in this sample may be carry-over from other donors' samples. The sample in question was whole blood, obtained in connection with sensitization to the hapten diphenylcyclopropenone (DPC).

CDR3 sequence: CSARDPPHRGPKNYGYTF. The CDR3 DNA sequence: TGCAGTGCTAGAGACCCGCCCCACAGGGGGCCGAAGAACTATGGCTACACCTTC. The genes are TRBV20-1 and TRBJ1-2; TRBD1 aligns across 9 bases. The J segment lost 2 bases and the V segment lost 0 bases, leaving 13 bases of the junction unmatched. This CDR3 is 18 amino acids long. Germline lookup yields CDR1 DFQATT and CDR2 SNEGSKA (reference sequence).